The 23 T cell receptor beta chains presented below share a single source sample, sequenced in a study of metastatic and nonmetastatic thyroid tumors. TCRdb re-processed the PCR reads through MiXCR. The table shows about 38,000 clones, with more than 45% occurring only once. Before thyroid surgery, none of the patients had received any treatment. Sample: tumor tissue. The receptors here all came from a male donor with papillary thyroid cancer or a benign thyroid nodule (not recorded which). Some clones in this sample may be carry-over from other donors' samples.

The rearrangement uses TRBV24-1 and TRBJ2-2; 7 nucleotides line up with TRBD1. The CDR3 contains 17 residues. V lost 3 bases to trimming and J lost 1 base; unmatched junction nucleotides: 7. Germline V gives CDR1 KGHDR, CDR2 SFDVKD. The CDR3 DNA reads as TGTGCCACCAGTGATCCCGAGAGGACAGGGAACACCGGGGAGCTGTTTTTT. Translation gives CATSDPERTGNTGELFF.

CDR3 sequence reads: CASSYRDGYTF. The DNA of the CDR3 is TGTGCCAGCAGTTACAGGGATGGCTACACCTTC. This chain joins TRBV28 and TRBJ1-2, with TRBD1 as a possible D gene (6 bases). V lost 4 bases, J lost 6 bases, and 6 bases lay in between. CDR3 size: 11 residues. Germline CDR1 and CDR2: MDHEN and SYDVKM.

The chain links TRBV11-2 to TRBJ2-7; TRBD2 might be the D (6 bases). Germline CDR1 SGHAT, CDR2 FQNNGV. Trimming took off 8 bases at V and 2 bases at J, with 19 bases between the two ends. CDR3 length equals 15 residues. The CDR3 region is CASELAARGPYEQYF. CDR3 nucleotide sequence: TGTGCCAGCGAATTGGCGGCGCGGGGCCCCTACGAGCAGTACTTC.

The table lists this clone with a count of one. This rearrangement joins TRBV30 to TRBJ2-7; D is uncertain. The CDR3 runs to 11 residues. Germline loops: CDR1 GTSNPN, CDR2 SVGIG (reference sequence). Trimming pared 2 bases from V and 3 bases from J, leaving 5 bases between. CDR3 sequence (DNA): TGTGCCTGGAGTCTCTACTACGAGCAGTACTTC. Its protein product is CAWSLYYEQYF.

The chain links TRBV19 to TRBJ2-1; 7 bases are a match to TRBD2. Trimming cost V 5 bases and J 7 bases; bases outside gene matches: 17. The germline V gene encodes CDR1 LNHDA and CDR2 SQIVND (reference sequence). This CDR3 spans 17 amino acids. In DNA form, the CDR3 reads TGTGCCAGTAGTGCCTCCACGAGCGGGAAACTATGGAATGAGCAGTTCTTC. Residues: CASSASTSGKLWNEQFF.

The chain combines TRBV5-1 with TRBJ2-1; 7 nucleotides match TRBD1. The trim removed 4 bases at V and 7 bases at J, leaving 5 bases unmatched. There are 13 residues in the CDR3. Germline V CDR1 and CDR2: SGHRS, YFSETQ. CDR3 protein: CASSPGTANEQFF. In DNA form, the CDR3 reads TGCGCCAGCAGCCCGGGGACAGCTAATGAGCAGTTCTTC.

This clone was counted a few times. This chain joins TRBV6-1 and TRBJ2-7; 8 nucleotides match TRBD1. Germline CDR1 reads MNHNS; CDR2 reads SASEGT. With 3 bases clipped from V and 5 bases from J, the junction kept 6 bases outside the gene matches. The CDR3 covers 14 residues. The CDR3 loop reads CASSETGEFHEQYF. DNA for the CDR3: TGTGCCAGCAGTGAGACAGGGGAATTCCACGAGCAGTACTTC.

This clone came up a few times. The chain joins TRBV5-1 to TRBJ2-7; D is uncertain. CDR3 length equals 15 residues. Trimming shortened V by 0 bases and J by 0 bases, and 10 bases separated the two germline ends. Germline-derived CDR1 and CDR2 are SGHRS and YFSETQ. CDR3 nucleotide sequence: TGCGCCAGCAGCTTGGAGCCCGGACGCTCCTACGAGCAGTACTTC. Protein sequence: CASSLEPGRSYEQYF.

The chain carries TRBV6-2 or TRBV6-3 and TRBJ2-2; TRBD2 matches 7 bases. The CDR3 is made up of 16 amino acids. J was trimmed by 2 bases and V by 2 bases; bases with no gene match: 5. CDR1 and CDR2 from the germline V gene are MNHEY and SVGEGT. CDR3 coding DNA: TGTGCCAGCAGTTACACTGGGGGGGTCAACACCGGGGAGCTGTTTTTT. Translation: CASSYTGGVNTGELFF.

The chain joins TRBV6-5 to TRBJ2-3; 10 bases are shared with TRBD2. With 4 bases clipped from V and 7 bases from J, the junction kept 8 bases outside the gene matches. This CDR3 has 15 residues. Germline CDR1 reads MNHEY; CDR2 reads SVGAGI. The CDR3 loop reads CASSWGGLAPHTQYF. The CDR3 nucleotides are TGTGCCAGCAGTTGGGGGGGACTAGCGCCCCATACGCAGTATTTT.

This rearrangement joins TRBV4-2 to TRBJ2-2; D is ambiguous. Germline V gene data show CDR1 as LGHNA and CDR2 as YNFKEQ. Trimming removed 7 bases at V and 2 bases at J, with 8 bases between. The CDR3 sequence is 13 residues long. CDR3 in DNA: TGTGCCAGCATGGATCGAAACACCGGGGAGCTGTTTTTT. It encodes CASMDRNTGELFF.

The CDR3 loop reads CASSYAGERGDTQYF. The CDR3 DNA follows: TGTGCCAGCAGTTACGCGGGAGAGAGGGGAGATACGCAGTATTTT. V is TRBV28 and J is TRBJ2-3, with 7 positions matching TRBD2. Germline CDR1 reads MDHEN; CDR2 reads SYDVKM. V was clipped by 4 bases and J by 5 bases; unmatched bases: 9. The CDR3 loop spans 15 amino acids.

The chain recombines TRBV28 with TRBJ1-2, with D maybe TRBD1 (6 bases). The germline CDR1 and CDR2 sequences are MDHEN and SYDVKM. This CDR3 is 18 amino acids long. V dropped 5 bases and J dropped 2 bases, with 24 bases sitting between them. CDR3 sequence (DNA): TGTGCCAGCAGTAACTTGCTCCCAAAAAAGGACAGAAACTATGGCTACACCTTC. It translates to CASSNLLPKKDRNYGYTF.

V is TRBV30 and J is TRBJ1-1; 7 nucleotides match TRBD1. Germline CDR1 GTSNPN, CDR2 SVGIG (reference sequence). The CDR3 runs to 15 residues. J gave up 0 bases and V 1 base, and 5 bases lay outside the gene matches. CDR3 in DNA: TGTGCCTGGAGTGGACAGGGAGTGTTGAACACTGAAGCTTTCTTT. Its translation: CAWSGQGVLNTEAFF.

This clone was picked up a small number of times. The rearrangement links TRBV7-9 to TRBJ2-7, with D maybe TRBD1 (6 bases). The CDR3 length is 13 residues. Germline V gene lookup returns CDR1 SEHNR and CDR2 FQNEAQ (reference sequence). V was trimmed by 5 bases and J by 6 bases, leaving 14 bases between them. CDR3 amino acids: CASSASLGAEQYF. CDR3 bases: TGTGCCAGCAGCGCAAGTCTGGGGGCCGAGCAGTACTTC.

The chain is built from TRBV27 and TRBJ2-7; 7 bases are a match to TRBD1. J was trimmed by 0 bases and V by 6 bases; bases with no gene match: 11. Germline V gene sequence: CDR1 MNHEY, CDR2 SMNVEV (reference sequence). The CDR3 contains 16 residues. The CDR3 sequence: CASSPIPGQSSYEQYF. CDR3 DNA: TGTGCCAGCAGCCCCATCCCGGGACAGAGCTCCTACGAGCAGTACTTC.

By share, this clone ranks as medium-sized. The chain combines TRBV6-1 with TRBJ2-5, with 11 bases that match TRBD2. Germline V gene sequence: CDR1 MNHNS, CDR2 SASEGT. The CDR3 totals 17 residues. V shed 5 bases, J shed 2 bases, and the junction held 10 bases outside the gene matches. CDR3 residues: CASSPLTSGRPQETQYF. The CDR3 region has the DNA TGTGCCAGCAGTCCCCTAACTAGCGGGAGACCACAAGAGACCCAGTACTTC.

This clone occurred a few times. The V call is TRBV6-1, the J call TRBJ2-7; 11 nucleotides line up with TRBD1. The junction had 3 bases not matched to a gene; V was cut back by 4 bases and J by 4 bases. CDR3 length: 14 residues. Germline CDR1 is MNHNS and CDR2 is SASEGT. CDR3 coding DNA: TGTGCCAGCAGTGCGGGGACAGGGGGATACGAGCAGTACTTC. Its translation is CASSAGTGGYEQYF.

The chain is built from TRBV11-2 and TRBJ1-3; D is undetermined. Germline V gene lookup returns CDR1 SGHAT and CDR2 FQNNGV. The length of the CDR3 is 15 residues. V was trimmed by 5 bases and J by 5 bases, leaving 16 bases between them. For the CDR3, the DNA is TGTGCCAGCAGCCCCATCGCAGGCGATCGAAACACCATATATTTT. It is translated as CASSPIAGDRNTIYF. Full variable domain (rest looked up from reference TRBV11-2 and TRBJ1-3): EAGVAQSPRYKIIEKRQSVAFWCNPISGHATLYWYQQILGQGPKLLIQFQNNGVVDDSQLPKDRFSAERLKGVDSTLKIQPAKLEDSAVYLCASSPIAGDRNTIYFGEGSWLTVV.

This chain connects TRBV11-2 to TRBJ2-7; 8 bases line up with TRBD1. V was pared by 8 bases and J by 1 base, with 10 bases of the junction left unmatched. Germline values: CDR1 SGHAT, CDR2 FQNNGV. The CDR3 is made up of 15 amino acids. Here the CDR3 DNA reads TGTGCCAGCGGCCAGACAGGGGAGGTTTCCTACGAGCAGTACTTC. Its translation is CASGQTGEVSYEQYF. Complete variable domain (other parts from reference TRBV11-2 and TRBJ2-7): EAGVAQSPRYKIIEKRQSVAFWCNPISGHATLYWYQQILGQGPKLLIQFQNNGVVDDSQLPKDRFSAERLKGVDSTLKIQPAKLEDSAVYLCASGQTGEVSYEQYFGPGTRLTVT.

CDR3 DNA: TGTGCCAGCAGTTTGGGATTGATGGATCCAGATACGCAGTATTTT. Translated: CASSLGLMDPDTQYF. The chain couples TRBV28 to TRBJ2-3; D is uncertain. In germline, CDR1 is MDHEN, CDR2 SYDVKM. Trimming took off 3 bases at V and 4 bases at J, with 14 bases between the two ends. CDR3 size: 15 residues.

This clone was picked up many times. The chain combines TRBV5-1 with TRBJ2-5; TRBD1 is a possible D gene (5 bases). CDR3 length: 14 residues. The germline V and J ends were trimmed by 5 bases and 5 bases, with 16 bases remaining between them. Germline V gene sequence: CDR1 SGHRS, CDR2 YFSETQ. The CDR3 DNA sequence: TGCGCCAGCAGGTCTCAGGGATCGTGGGAGACCCAGTACTTC. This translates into CASRSQGSWETQYF.

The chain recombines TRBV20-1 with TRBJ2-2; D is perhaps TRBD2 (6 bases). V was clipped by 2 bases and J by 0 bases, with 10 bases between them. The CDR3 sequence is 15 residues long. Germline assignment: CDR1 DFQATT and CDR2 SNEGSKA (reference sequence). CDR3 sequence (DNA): TGCAGTGCTAGACAGGGAGGCTCGAACACCGGGGAGCTGTTTTTT. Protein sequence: CSARQGGSNTGELFF.